This T cell receptor (beta chain) is drawn from a study of blood T cell repertoires in COVID-19 (dated by TCRdb to about 2020). Notes on the research overall: Collaborator samples came from the United States, Italy and Spain and covered acute and convalescent phases of COVID-19. The prospective study material was composed of cDNA or gDNA derived from T cells, B-cell-depleted T cells, or PBMCs. The dataset comprised deeply sampled blood TCRbeta repertoires from subjects exposed to, actively infected with, or recovered from COVID-19. The repertoires were released in a freely available public database meant as a resource for research on the immune response to SARS-CoV-2. Samples were obtained from the ongoing ImmuneRACE study (first 160 participants) and from 1,254 subjects provided by 6 global collaborators. Sample metadata almost always included a de-identified subject ID, COVID-19 status, age in years and sex. Where available, HLA class I and class II types were obtained from metadata supplied by the sample provider rather than from assay-based typing.

The CDR3 runs 20 residues from the cysteine to the phenylalanine. The sequence is cut down to CDR3 DNA, 60 bases in frame from base 1. According to the germline V gene, CDR1 reads MGHRA and CDR2 reads YSYEKL. V is trimmed back by 3 bases and J by 2 bases, and the junction contains 21 bases that no gene match accounts for. General study outcomes and caveats: Clinical and demographic metadata were provided uncurated, with the amount varying by source and participant.

Details on this clone: Its antigen is currently not known. A much bigger clone sits one base away, suggesting this may be a read error. Other DNA sequences in this sample translate to the same CDR3.

Each collaborating institution followed its own protocols to collect whole blood in K2EDTA tubes. Collaborator samples were shipped for TCRbeta analysis as frozen whole blood, isolated PBMCs, or DNA extracted from either sample type. TCRbeta CDR3 regions were amplified from genomic DNA by means of the immunoSEQ Assay, a bias-controlled multiplex PCR. The published analysis was carried out like this. The number of nucleated cells in each sample was estimated by amplification of reference gene primers within the assay. Sequence reads were collapsed and filtered to measure the absolute abundance of every unique TCRbeta CDR3 rearrangement. For each sample, productive Simpson clonality was calculated by taking the square root of Simpson's diversity index across productive rearrangements. TCRdb took this table from immuneACCESS and kept in-frame rearrangements with V and J called. Such tables lack part of the clones; where checked against another copy, unresolved V genes explain under half of the gap, and the rest is unexplained. V and J calls and clone size follow that table, whereas D and trimming were derived from the DNA. A total of 150,000 to 200,000 clones appear in this sample, roughly 85% of them only once. 5.2% of the sample goes to the ten largest clones.

The sample was peripheral blood. The clonotype originates from a woman aged 25 to 39 with acute or convalescent COVID-19. This chain joins TRBV4-1 to TRBJ1-2, with 7 bases matching TRBD1. The nucleotide sequence is given as TGCGCCAGCAGCCATCAGACTCCACAATGGGACAGACGGGGGAACTATGGCTACACCTTC. It translates as CASSHQTPQWDRRGNYGYTF.